Following are 2 T cell receptor beta chains from one sample sequenced in a study of cytomegalovirus exposure and HLA in healthy donors. The PCR employed 60 Vbeta primers together with 13 Jbeta primers. Using immunoSEQ multiplex PCR, the repertoire was profiled, and TCRdb retains in-frame clones only, with some absent. The sample comprises fewer than 200,000 clones, around 80% of which are singletons, and over 2.5% rests with the top ten. The sequenced sample was PBMCs. The receptor set was obtained from a female donor in good health and CMV-seronegative.

This sequence joins TRBV7-9 and TRBJ1-6, with D unresolved. V was shortened by 1 base and J by 6 bases, with 7 bases between the two germline ends. The CDR3 totals 14 residues. CDR1 and CDR2 from the germline V gene are SEHNR and FQNEAQ (reference sequence). The CDR3 sequence: CASSLGRRNSPLHF. CDR3 sequence (DNA): TGTGCCAGCAGCTTAGGGCGGCGTAATTCACCCCTCCACTTT.

The chain combines TRBV2 with TRBJ1-2; D unclear. This CDR3 region has 13 residues. Trimming removed 2 bases at V and 8 bases at J, with 12 bases between. Per germline, CDR1 SNHLY and CDR2 FYNNEI. The CDR3, as DNA: TGTGCCAGCAGTGAAAGCTCCTCCGGGGGCTACACCTTC. This encodes CASSESSSGGYTF. The whole variable domain, filled in from reference TRBV2 and TRBJ1-2, reads EPEVTQTPSHQVTQMGQEVILRCVPISNHLYFYWYRQILGQKVEFLVSFYNNEISEKSEIFDDQFSVERPDGSNFTLKIRSTKLEDSAMYFCASSESSSGGYTFGSGTRLTVV.